The next 3 T cell receptor beta chains were all read from a single sample in a study of Ad26.COV2.S vaccination and SARS-CoV-2 variants. The treatment here: 15 to 20 received Ad26.COV2.S at low or high dose, single or two shots; about 5 received placebo; per-sample allocation not given. Day 63 after the first vaccine or placebo injection was the time point for sampling. Clones were sequenced by immunoSEQ multiplex PCR, and TCRdb holds only the in-frame ones, with some missing. The sample has 300,000 to 350,000 clones, approximately 87% seen once. The sample here was peripheral blood, taken in a trial of Ad26.COV2.S vaccine versus placebo. The receptor set was obtained from a person between 18 and 65 years old who received the Ad26.COV2.S COVID-19 vaccine or a placebo.

Written as DNA, the CDR3 is TGTGCCAGCAGTTTACAGGGTAACTATGGCTACACCTTC. As protein: CASSLQGNYGYTF. The rearrangement links TRBV6-2 or TRBV6-3 to TRBJ1-2; D may be TRBD1 (6 bases). Germline V CDR1 and CDR2: MNHEY, SVGEGT. Trimming took 4 bases from V and 1 from J, leaving 7 bases between them. The CDR3 runs 13 residues.

The chain recombines TRBV2 with TRBJ2-5; tentatively, D is TRBD1 or TRBD2 (5 bases each). V was pared by 8 bases and J by 2 bases, with 12 bases between. The CDR3 has 13 residues. Per germline, CDR1 SNHLY and CDR2 FYNNEI. CDR3 bases: TGTGCCAGCTTCGAGGGGAATCAAGAGACCCAGTACTTC. Its translation is CASFEGNQETQYF.

The V gene is TRBV2, the J gene TRBJ1-4; D is possibly TRBD1 (5 bases). V was pared by 0 bases and J by 7 bases, with 15 bases between. The CDR3 is 16 residues long. Germline values: CDR1 SNHLY, CDR2 FYNNEI. CDR3 residues: CASSEALWGAGEKLFF. In nucleotides, the CDR3 is TGTGCCAGCAGTGAAGCGCTTTGGGGCGCTGGTGAAAAACTGTTTTTT.